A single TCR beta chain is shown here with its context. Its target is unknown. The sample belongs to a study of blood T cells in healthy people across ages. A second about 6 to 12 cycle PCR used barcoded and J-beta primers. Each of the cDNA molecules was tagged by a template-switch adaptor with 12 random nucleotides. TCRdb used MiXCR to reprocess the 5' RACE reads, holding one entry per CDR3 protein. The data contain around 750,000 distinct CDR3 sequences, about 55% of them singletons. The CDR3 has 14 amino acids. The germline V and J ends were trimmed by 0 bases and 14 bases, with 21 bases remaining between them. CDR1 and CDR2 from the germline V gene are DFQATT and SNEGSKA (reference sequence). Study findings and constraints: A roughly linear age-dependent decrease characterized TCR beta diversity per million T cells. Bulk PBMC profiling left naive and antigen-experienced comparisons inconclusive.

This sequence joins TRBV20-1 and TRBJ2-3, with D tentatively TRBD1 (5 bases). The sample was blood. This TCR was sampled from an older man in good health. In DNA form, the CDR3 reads TGCAGTGCTAGAGATGCCAGGGAACACAGATACGCGTATTTT. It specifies CSARDAREHRYAYF.